The sequence of this TCR beta chain was determined in a study of cytomegalovirus exposure and HLA in healthy donors. V was shortened by 4 bases and J by 2 bases, with 13 bases between the two germline ends. From germline, CDR1 is SGDLS and CDR2 YYNGEE. This CDR3 is 14 amino acids long. The primer mix had 60 Vbeta and 13 Jbeta primers. Generated by immunoSEQ multiplex PCR, the TCRdb table keeps only in-frame clones and is missing some. The sample lists approximately 100,000 clones; under 80% were seen once. In the case of this clone: Antigen unknown.

Regarding the study as a whole: Sequencing had likely introduced a cluster of highly shared sequence variants as an artifact.

The sequenced sample was PBMCs. This TCR came from a woman aged 45 to 65 in good health and CMV-seropositive. V is TRBV9 and J is TRBJ2-7; TRBD1 might be the D (6 bases). DNA for the CDR3: TGTGCCAGCAGCCCCAGGGACAACACCTACGAGCAGTACTTC. This codes for CASSPRDNTYEQYF.